The 16 T cell receptor beta chains given below trace back to one sample, sequenced in a study of patients and donors after allogeneic stem cell transplantation. In TCRdb, the RT-PCR reads were re-called with MiXCR into one record per CDR3 protein. This table holds some 880,000 distinct CDR3 sequences, roughly 18% found once. Sequenced sample: blood, either unsorted or a sorted T cell fraction (not recorded which). All receptors come from a human donor who was either an allogeneic HSCT recipient or a stem cell or donor lymphocyte infusion donor (not recorded which). It is not recorded whose cells these are; they may come from a transplant donor.

This chain connects TRBV21-1 to TRBJ1-6; the D call in the table, TRBD1, was not verified against the DNA. TRBV21-1 is noted as a pseudogene. This CDR3 is 15 amino acids long. CDR3 sequence (DNA): TGTGCCAGCAGCGCCCGCTGGGGGCGCGAATCACCCCTCCACTTT. Encoded protein: CASSARWGRESPLHF.

There are many counts of this clonotype. The chain couples TRBV6-2 or TRBV6-3 to TRBJ1-2, with TRBD1 matching 7 bases. Germline loops: CDR1 MNHEY, CDR2 SVGEGT. V lost 5 bases, J lost 1 base, and 7 bases stayed unmatched. The CDR3 covers 15 residues. CDR3 DNA sequence: TGTGCCAGCAGTCCGCGGACAGGCCTTAACTATGGCTACACCTTC. Residues: CASSPRTGLNYGYTF.

The CDR3 nucleotides read TGTGCCAGCAGCGGCCCGAACGGGACAGTGGATAAGTCGCAGTATGGCTACACCTTC. Its translation is CASSGPNGTVDKSQYGYTF. The chain employs TRBV25-1 and TRBJ1-2; TRBD1 agrees at 7 bases. V lost 6 bases and J lost 5; bases outside the gene matches: 24. CDR3 length: 19 residues. Germline CDR1 and CDR2: MGHDK and SYGVNS.

This clonotype was found a few times. J is TRBJ2-7 and V is TRBV29-1; D ambiguous. Trimming cost V 0 bases and J 2 bases, with 8 bases left between them. CDR1 is SQVTM and CDR2 is ANQGSEA in the germline V gene. This CDR3 contains 13 residues. CDR3 in DNA: TGCAGCGTTGAAGATAAGTCCACCTACGAGCAGTACTTC. Residues: CSVEDKSTYEQYF.

This clonotype showed up just a few times. The chain couples TRBV12-3 or TRBV12-4 to TRBJ2-7; D call uncertain. The CDR3 length is 12 residues. Deletions cut 0 bases from V and 9 bases from J, with 9 bases between. CDR3 DNA sequence: TGTGCCAGCAGTTTAGCGAAGTCGCGGCAGTACTTC. This encodes CASSLAKSRQYF.

This clonotype appeared a few times. V is TRBV2 and J is TRBJ1-1, with 12 bases matching TRBD1. Germline-derived CDR1 and CDR2 are SNHLY and FYNNEI. This CDR3 is 16 amino acids long. The J segment lost 4 bases and the V segment lost 5 bases, leaving 8 bases of the junction unmatched. CDR3: CASSTGTGGVVTEAFF. The CDR3 DNA sequence: TGTGCCAGCAGTACCGGGACAGGGGGCGTCGTCACTGAAGCTTTCTTT.

This sequence joins TRBV12-3 or TRBV12-4 and TRBJ2-5, with 9 positions matching TRBD2. The V gene end was trimmed by 5 bases and the J gene end by 4 bases; junction bases not matched to a gene: 8. CDR3 length: 15 amino acids. CDR3 sequence reads: CASSKRLAGTETQYF. For the CDR3, the DNA is TGTGCCAGCAGTAAGCGGCTAGCGGGGACAGAGACCCAGTACTTC.

The J gene is TRBJ2-1, the V gene TRBV12-3 or TRBV12-4; no reliable D call. The CDR3 has 13 amino acids. The germline V and J ends were trimmed by 7 bases and 7 bases, with 14 bases remaining between them. The CDR3 bases are TGTGCCAGCAATAATTTTGGGCCTAATGAGCAGTTCTTC. Encoded protein: CASNNFGPNEQFF.

This clonotype was seen more than once but under ten times. V gene TRBV15 combines with J gene TRBJ2-7; possible D gene TRBD2, 5 bases. This CDR3 contains 12 residues. V lost 1 base to trimming and J lost 5 bases, with 6 bases between them. Germline V gives CDR1 LNHNV, CDR2 YYDKDF (reference sequence). The CDR3, as DNA: TGTGCCACCAGCAGAGGGAGGAACGAGCAGTACTTC. The encoded protein is CATSRGRNEQYF.

The sample holds a few counts of this clonotype. The rearrangement links TRBV24-1 to TRBJ2-1; TRBD2 matches 14 bases. This CDR3 is built from 15 residues. Germline loops: CDR1 KGHDR, CDR2 SFDVKD. V was pared by 9 bases and J by 9 bases, with 9 bases of the junction left unmatched. CDR3 coding DNA: TGTGCCACCTCGGAGACTAGCGGGAGGGCTGGTGAGCAGTTCTTC. It codes for CATSETSGRAGEQFF.

This clonotype was found a few times. The J gene is TRBJ1-1, the V gene TRBV4-2, with D uncertain. The CDR3 is made up of 15 amino acids. Germline V gene sequence: CDR1 LGHNA, CDR2 YNFKEQ. V was shortened by 4 bases and J by 2 bases, with 14 bases between the two germline ends. The CDR3 sequence: CASSRPRQRNTEAFF. The CDR3 coding sequence is TGTGCCAGCAGCCGACCCCGCCAGAGAAACACTGAAGCTTTCTTT.

The chain joins TRBV29-1 to TRBJ2-6, with D possibly called TRBD1 or TRBD2 (5 bases each). The CDR3 extends over 16 amino acids. Trimming pared 6 bases from V and 0 bases from J, leaving 15 bases between. Looked up from germline, CDR1 is SQVTM and CDR2 is ANQGSEA. CDR3 sequence: CSVLGTVLSGANVLTF. CDR3 coding DNA: TGCAGCGTCCTAGGGACGGTCCTCTCTGGGGCCAACGTCCTGACTTTC.

In regard to this clonotype: The junction does not match germline at one end; this may be a read error. The chain joins TRBV12-3 or TRBV12-4 to TRBJ1-6, with 7 bases aligning to TRBD1. The CDR3 totals 15 residues. CDR3: CAGSHKGAINSPLHF. CDR3 DNA sequence: TGTGCCGGCAGCCACAAGGGGGCAATCAATTCACCCCTCCACTTT.

The CDR3 DNA is TGTGCCAGCAGTGAATTCGTCAGAGGGGATACGCAGTATTTT. It specifies CASSEFVRGDTQYF. The chain joins TRBV6-4 to TRBJ2-3, with D possibly matching TRBD2 (5 bases). The ends were cut back, 3 bases at V and 6 bases at J, with 13 bases in the middle. In germline, CDR1 is MRHNA, CDR2 SNTAGT. The CDR3 runs to 14 residues.

The V call is TRBV12-3 or TRBV12-4, the J call TRBJ1-1; possible D gene TRBD1, 6 bases. This CDR3 contains 15 residues. V lost 1 base and J 4 bases, leaving 13 bases between the germline ends. CDR3 DNA: TGTGCCAGCAGTTTAGGAAGAGGGGGTACCACTGAAGCTTTCTTT. Its translation is CASSLGRGGTTEAFF.

A few counts support this clonotype. The gene calls are TRBV25-1 and TRBJ1-1, with D perhaps matching TRBD1 (5 bases). The V end was cut by 4 bases, the J end by 4 bases, with 13 bases between. This CDR3 spans 14 amino acids. CDR1 is MGHDK and CDR2 is SYGVNS in the germline V gene. CDR3 sequence: CASSGVGGSTEAFF. The CDR3 DNA follows: TGTGCCAGCAGTGGAGTTGGGGGTAGCACTGAAGCTTTCTTT.